This T cell receptor beta chain originates from a study of CD8+ T cells in alopecia areata. Study-wide results and limits: A single nonresponder leaves the baseline CD8+ expansion link to response uncertain.

The CDR3 has 11 amino acids. V was shortened by 4 bases and J by 10 bases, with 10 bases between the two germline ends. Germline CDR1 is MNHEY and CDR2 is SVGAGI. Isolated RNA was reverse transcribed into cDNA used as the sequencing template. TCRdb keeps only in-frame clones here, not all; method: immunoSEQ multiplex PCR. The sample yields about 290,000 clones, about 62% seen once. Treatment indicated: oral pan-JAK inhibitor, 5-10 mg twice daily. Peripheral blood samples and lesional scalp punch biopsies were obtained from alopecia areata patients. From PBMCs, CD4+ and CD8+ T cells were sorted. Points on this clone: What it recognizes is unknown.

This TCR came from a human donor with alopecia areata. The V call is TRBV6-5, the J call TRBJ1-1; no definite D call. The material was CD4+ T cells sorted from blood, obtained at week 24, from a patient treated with tofacitinib. The CDR3 reads CASSFNRVAFF. The CDR3 bases are TGTGCCAGCAGTTTTAACCGGGTAGCTTTCTTT.